Listed below are T cell receptor beta chains from one sample, sequenced in a study of cytomegalovirus exposure and HLA in healthy donors. Assay used: immunoSEQ multiplex PCR; TCRdb lists only in-frame clones, some missing. The profile covers more than 140,000 clones, with roughly 80% appearing a single time and 5% to 6.5% taken by the ten largest. Sequencing input: PBMCs. The source is a man between 25 and 39 years old in good health and CMV-seropositive. Each CDR3 is given with its conserved first and last residue. The order of the fields is J gene, clone size, V gene, D gene, CDR3 protein, CDR3 DNA. D genes are given only for firm matches. Size is stated for part of the rows, as once, few or many counts, or as a class when the clone is expanded.

j_gene: TRBJ2-7
abundance: NA
v_gene: TRBV29-1
d_gene: NA
CDR3aa: CAVEGSPLGSYEQYF
CDR3nt: TGCGCCGTAGAGGGCAGCCCTTTGGGCTCCTACGAGCAGTACTTC

j_gene: TRBJ2-7
abundance: NA
v_gene: TRBV27
d_gene: TRBD2
CDR3aa: CASSSPSGRPYEQYF
CDR3nt: TGTGCCAGCAGTTCACCTAGCGGGAGACCCTACGAGCAGTACTTC

j_gene: TRBJ2-4
abundance: once
v_gene: TRBV10-2
d_gene: TRBD1
CDR3aa: CASSELTGVSKNIQYF
CDR3nt: TGCGCCAGCAGTGAGTTGACAGGGGTCTCCAAAAACATTCAGTACTTC

j_gene: TRBJ2-1
abundance: NA
v_gene: TRBV10-3
d_gene: TRBD2
CDR3aa: CAISGGTSGSVLSSYNEQFF
CDR3nt: TGTGCCATCAGTGGGGGGACTAGCGGGAGTGTACTGAGCTCCTACAATGAGCAGTTCTTC

j_gene: TRBJ1-5
abundance: NA
v_gene: TRBV19
d_gene: TRBD1
CDR3aa: CASSIRGQGLNQPQHF
CDR3nt: TGTGCCAGTAGTATTCGAGGACAGGGGCTCAATCAGCCCCAGCATTTT

j_gene: TRBJ2-2
abundance: NA
v_gene: TRBV19
d_gene: TRBD1
CDR3aa: CASSEDRGPGELFF
CDR3nt: TGTGCCAGTAGTGAGGACAGGGGTCCCGGGGAGCTGTTTTTT

j_gene: TRBJ2-7
abundance: NA
v_gene: TRBV2
d_gene: NA
CDR3aa: CASSDSTGSSYEQYF
CDR3nt: TGTGCCAGCAGTGATTCGACAGGTAGTTCCTACGAGCAGTACTTC

j_gene: TRBJ2-6
abundance: NA
v_gene: TRBV19
d_gene: NA
CDR3aa: CASSILASGANVLTF
CDR3nt: TGTGCCAGTAGTATCTTGGCCTCTGGGGCCAACGTCCTGACTTTC

j_gene: TRBJ1-1
abundance: NA
v_gene: TRBV6-1
d_gene: TRBD1
CDR3aa: CASGGTGITEAFF
CDR3nt: TGTGCCAGCGGCGGGACAGGGATAACTGAAGCTTTCTTT

j_gene: TRBJ1-1
abundance: NA
v_gene: TRBV7-9
d_gene: TRBD1
CDR3aa: CASSFPGTERSTEAFF
CDR3nt: TGTGCCAGCAGCTTCCCCGGGACAGAACGATCCACTGAAGCTTTCTTT

j_gene: TRBJ2-1
abundance: NA
v_gene: TRBV2
d_gene: NA
CDR3aa: CASSRQGLADYNEQFF
CDR3nt: TGTGCCAGCAGTAGACAGGGGCTAGCGGACTACAATGAGCAGTTCTTC

j_gene: TRBJ2-2
abundance: NA
v_gene: TRBV2
d_gene: TRBD2
CDR3aa: CASRTGGANTGELFF
CDR3nt: TGTGCCAGCAGAACGGGGGGGGCGAACACCGGGGAGCTGTTTTTT

j_gene: TRBJ2-5
abundance: NA
v_gene: TRBV4-1
d_gene: NA
CDR3aa: CASSQGLQETQYF
CDR3nt: TGCGCCAGCAGCCAAGGCCTACAAGAGACCCAGTACTTC

j_gene: TRBJ2-3
abundance: NA
v_gene: TRBV28
d_gene: NA
CDR3aa: CASSLYGVTDTQYF
CDR3nt: TGTGCCAGCAGTTTATACGGGGTCACAGATACGCAGTATTTT

j_gene: TRBJ1-2
abundance: NA
v_gene: TRBV2
d_gene: NA
CDR3aa: CASEARYYGYTF
CDR3nt: TGTGCCAGCGAGGCGAGATACTATGGCTACACCTTC

j_gene: TRBJ1-4
abundance: NA
v_gene: TRBV28
d_gene: TRBD1
CDR3aa: CASQTGVREKLFF
CDR3nt: TGTGCCAGCCAGACAGGGGTAAGGGAAAAACTGTTTTTT

j_gene: TRBJ2-7
abundance: NA
v_gene: TRBV5-1
d_gene: TRBD1
CDR3aa: CASSYQDRDRAEQYF
CDR3nt: TGCGCCAGCAGCTATCAGGACCGGGACAGGGCCGAGCAGTACTTC